Sequencing of this T cell receptor (beta chain) was carried out in a study of T cell repertoires in cytomegalovirus infection. Study in general: The study used recently identified HLA-C-restricted and well-studied HLA-B-restricted CMV epitopes. TCR beta signatures that were public indicated CMV infection and matching HLA type. Regarding the study as a whole: Cumulated frequencies of public TCR beta families served to identify carriers of CMV plus the relevant HLA. The study found HLA-C-restricted CMV-specific TCR beta clonotypes dominating the ex vivo response.

TCRdb called the reads again in MiXCR, with one record for every CDR3 protein. The sample shows 450,000 to 550,000 distinct CDR3 sequences, under 45% of them seen only once. On this clonotype itself: Its antigen is not identified.

Trimming cost V 6 bases and J 1 base, with 14 bases left between them. Germline CDR1 and CDR2: SEHNR and FQNEAQ (reference sequence). The CDR3 has 15 amino acids. The clonotype originates from a human donor in good health (CMV status not recorded). Some clones in this sample may be carry-over from other donors' samples. The chain uses TRBV7-9 and TRBJ2-3; D is unclear. The sequenced sample was cultured PBMCs, obtained from culture after CMV antigen stimulation. The CDR3 nucleotides are TGTGCCAGCAGTAGACCCGACCTAGGCACAGATACGCAGTATTTT. It translates to CASSRPDLGTDTQYF.